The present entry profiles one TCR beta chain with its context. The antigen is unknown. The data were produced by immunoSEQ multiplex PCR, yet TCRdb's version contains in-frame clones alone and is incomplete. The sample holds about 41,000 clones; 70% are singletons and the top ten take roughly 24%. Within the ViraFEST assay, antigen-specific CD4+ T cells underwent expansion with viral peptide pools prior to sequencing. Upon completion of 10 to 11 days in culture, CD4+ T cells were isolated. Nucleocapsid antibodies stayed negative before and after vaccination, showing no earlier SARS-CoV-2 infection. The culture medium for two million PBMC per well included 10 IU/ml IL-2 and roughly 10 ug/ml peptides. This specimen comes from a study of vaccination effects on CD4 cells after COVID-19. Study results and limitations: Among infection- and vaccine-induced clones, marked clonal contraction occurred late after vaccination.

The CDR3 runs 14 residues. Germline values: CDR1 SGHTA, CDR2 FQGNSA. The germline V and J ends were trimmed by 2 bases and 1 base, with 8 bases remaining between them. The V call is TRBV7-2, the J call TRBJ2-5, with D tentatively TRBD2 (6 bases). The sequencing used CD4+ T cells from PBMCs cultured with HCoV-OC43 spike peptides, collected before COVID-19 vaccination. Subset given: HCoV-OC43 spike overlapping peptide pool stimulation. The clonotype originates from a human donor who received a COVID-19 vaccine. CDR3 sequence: CASSLWRGQETQYF. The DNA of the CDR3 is TGTGCCAGCAGCTTATGGCGGGGCCAAGAGACCCAGTACTTC. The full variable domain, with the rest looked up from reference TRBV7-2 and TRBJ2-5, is GAGVSQSPSNKVTEKGKDVELRCDPISGHTALYWYRQSLGQGLEFLIYFQGNSAPDKSGLPSDRFSAERTGGSVSTLTIQRTQQEDSAVYLCASSLWRGQETQYFGPGTRLLVL.